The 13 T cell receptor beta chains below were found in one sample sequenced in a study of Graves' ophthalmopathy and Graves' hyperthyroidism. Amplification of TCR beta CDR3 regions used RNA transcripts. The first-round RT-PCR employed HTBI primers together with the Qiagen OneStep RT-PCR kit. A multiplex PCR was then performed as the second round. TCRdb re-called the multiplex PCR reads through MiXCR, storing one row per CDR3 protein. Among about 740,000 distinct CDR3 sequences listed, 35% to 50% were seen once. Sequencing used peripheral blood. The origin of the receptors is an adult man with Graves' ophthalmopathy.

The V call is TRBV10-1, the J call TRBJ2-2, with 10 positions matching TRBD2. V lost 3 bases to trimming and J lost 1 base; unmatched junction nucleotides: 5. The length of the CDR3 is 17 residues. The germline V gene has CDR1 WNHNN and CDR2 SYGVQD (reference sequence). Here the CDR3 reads CASSDLGLAENTGELFF. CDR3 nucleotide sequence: TGCGCCAGCAGTGACCTCGGACTAGCGGAGAACACCGGGGAGCTGTTTTTT.

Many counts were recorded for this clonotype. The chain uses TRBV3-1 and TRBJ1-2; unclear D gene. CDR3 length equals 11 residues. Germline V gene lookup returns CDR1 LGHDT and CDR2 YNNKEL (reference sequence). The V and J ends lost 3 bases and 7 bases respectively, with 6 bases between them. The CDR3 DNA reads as TGTGCCAGCAGCCATAAGACTGGCTACACCTTC. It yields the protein CASSHKTGYTF.

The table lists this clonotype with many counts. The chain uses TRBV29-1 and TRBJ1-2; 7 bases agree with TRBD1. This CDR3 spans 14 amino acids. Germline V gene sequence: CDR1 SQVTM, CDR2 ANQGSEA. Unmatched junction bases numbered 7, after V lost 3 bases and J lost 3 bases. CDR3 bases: TGCAGCGTTGATCAACAGGGGACAGACTATGGCTACACCTTC. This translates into CSVDQQGTDYGYTF.

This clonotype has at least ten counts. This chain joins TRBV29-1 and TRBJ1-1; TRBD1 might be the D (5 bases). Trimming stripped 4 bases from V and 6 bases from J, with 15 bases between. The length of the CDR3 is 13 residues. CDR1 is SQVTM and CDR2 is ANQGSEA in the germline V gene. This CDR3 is CSVGDGEGAEAFF. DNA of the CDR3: TGCAGCGTTGGGGACGGGGAGGGCGCTGAAGCTTTCTTT.

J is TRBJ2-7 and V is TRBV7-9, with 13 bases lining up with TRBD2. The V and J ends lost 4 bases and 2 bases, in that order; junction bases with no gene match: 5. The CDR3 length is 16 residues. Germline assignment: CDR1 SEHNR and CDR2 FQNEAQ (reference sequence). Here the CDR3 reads CASSSMTSGRPYEQYF. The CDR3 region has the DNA TGTGCCAGCAGCTCAATGACTAGCGGGAGGCCCTACGAGCAGTACTTC.

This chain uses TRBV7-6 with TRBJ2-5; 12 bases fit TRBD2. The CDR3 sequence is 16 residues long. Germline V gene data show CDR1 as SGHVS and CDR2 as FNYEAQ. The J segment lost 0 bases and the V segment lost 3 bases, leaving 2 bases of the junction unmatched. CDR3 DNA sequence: TGTGCCAGCAGCTTCCGACTAGCGGGGGACCAAGAGACCCAGTACTTC. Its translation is CASSFRLAGDQETQYF.

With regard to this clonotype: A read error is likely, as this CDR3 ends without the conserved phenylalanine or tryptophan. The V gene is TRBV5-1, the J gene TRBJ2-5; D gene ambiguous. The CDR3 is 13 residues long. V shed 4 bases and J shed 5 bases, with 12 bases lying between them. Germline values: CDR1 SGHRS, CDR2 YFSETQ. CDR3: CASSQRLGETQYL. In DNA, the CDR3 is TGCGCCAGCAGCCAACGGCTAGGGGAGACCCAGTACCTC.

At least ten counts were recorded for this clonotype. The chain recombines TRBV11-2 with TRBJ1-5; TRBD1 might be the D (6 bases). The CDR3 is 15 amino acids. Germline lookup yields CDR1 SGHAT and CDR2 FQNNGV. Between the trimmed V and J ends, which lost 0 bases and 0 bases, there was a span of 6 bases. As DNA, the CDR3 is TGTGCCAGCAGCTTAGAACAGGGTAGCAATCAGCCCCAGCATTTT. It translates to CASSLEQGSNQPQHF.

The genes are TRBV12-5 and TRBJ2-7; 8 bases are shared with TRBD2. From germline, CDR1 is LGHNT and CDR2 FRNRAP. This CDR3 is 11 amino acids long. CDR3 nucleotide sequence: TGTGCCAGCCGGGGGGGGGACGAGCAGTACTTC. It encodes CASRGGDEQYF.

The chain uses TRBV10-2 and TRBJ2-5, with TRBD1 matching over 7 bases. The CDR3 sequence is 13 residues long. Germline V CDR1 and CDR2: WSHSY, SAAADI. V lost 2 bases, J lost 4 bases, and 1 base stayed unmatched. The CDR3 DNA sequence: TGCGCCAGCAGTGAGGGGACAGCAGAGACCCAGTACTTC. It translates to CASSEGTAETQYF.

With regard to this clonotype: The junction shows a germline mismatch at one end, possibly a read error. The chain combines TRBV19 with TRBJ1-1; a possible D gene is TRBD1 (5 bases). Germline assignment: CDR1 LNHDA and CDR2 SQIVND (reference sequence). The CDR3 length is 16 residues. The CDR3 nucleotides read TGTGTCAGTAGTACCTTACTGCGGAAAGGGACCACTGAAGCTTTCTTT. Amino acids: CVSSTLLRKGTTEAFF. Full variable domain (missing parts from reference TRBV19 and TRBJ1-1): DGGITQSPKYLFRKEGQNVTLSCEQNLNHDAMYWYRQDPGQGLRLIYYSQIVNDFQKGDIAEGYSVSREKKESFPLTVTSAQKNPTAFYLCVSSTLLRKGTTEAFFGQGTRLTVV.

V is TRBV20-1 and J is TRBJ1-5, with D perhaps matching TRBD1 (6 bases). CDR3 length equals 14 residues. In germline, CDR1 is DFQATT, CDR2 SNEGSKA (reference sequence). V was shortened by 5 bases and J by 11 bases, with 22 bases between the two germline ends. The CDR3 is CSAWTSGGQETQHF. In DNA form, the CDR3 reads TGCAGTGCTTGGACTAGCGGGGGGCAAGAGACCCAGCATTTT.

The CDR3 loop reads CASSLDGGENTEAFF. CDR3 DNA sequence: TGTGCCAGCAGCTTAGACGGGGGAGAGAACACTGAAGCTTTCTTT. V is TRBV7-9 and J is TRBJ1-1; tentatively, D is TRBD1 (5 bases). The CDR3 is 15 amino acids. Trimming shortened V by 1 base and J by 1 base, and 10 bases separated the two germline ends. CDR1 and CDR2 (germline): SEHNR, FQNEAQ (reference sequence).